Shown below are 10 T cell receptor beta chains from a single sample sequenced in a study of identical twins. TCRdb re-called the 5' RACE reads with MiXCR, one entry per CDR3 protein. The sample holds 1.5 million or so distinct CDR3 sequences, 25% to 35% seen once. The sample consisted of cord blood. These receptors were taken from a newborn girl in good health.

This clonotype showed up just a few times. This rearrangement joins TRBV27 to TRBJ2-2; D gene unclear. CDR1 is MNHEY and CDR2 is SMNVEV in the germline V gene (reference sequence). The ends were cut back, 3 bases at V and 6 bases at J, with 8 bases in the middle. CDR3 length equals 13 residues. CDR3 amino acids: CASSLMQAGELFF. CDR3 nucleotides: TGTGCCAGCAGTTTGATGCAGGCCGGGGAGCTGTTTTTT.

The chain employs TRBV12-5 and TRBJ1-2; perhaps TRBD1 as D (6 bases). CDR1 and CDR2 (germline): LGHNT, FRNRAP. CDR3 size: 14 residues. The ends were cut back, 5 bases at V and 4 bases at J, with 14 bases in the middle. The CDR3 here is CASGPSGGSYGYTF. CDR3 DNA sequence: TGTGCTAGTGGTCCCTCCGGGGGCAGCTATGGCTACACCTTC. Based on the CDR3 plus reference TRBV12-5 and TRBJ1-2, the full variable domain is DARVTQTPRHKVTEMGQEVTMRCQPILGHNTVFWYRQTMMQGLELLAYFRNRAPLDDSGMPKDRFSAEMPDATLATLKIQPSEPRDSAVYFCASGPSGGSYGYTFGSGTRLTVV.

In its sample, this clonotype was seen a few times. The chain links TRBV2 to TRBJ2-1; D possibly uses TRBD1 or TRBD2 (6 bases each). There are 14 residues in the CDR3. Germline V gene lookup returns CDR1 SNHLY and CDR2 FYNNEI. Trimming pared 8 bases from V and 3 bases from J, leaving 14 bases between. The CDR3 protein is CASRLGGLYNEQFF. In nucleotides, the CDR3 is TGTGCCAGCCGACTAGGGGGGCTCTACAATGAGCAGTTCTTC.

The rearrangement uses TRBV20-1 and TRBJ2-1; 8 nucleotides line up with TRBD2. The V gene's germline CDR1 is DFQATT and CDR2 SNEGSKA (reference sequence). The CDR3 has 12 amino acids. V trimming: 3 bases; J trimming: 15 bases; junction bases outside the gene matches: 10. CDR3 DNA: TGCAGTGCTAGCCTTGGGGGGACTAGGAGGTTCTTC. Translation: CSASLGGTRRFF.

The rearrangement uses TRBV28 and TRBJ2-2, with D maybe TRBD1 (7 bases). The germline V gene has CDR1 MDHEN and CDR2 SYDVKM. Trimming took 3 bases from V and 5 from J, leaving 13 bases between them. The CDR3 is 15 amino acids. The CDR3 is CASSFAGGRTGELFF. CDR3 bases: TGTGCCAGCAGTTTCGCAGGGGGGAGGACCGGGGAGCTGTTTTTT.

J is TRBJ2-3 and V is TRBV5-1; D might be TRBD2 (6 bases). CDR1 and CDR2 from the germline V gene are SGHRS and YFSETQ. This CDR3 is 15 amino acids long. The V gene lost 4 bases and the J gene lost 0 bases, with 12 bases spanning the gap. CDR3 sequence: CASSERLGSTDTQYF. Written as DNA, the CDR3 is TGCGCCAGCAGCGAGAGACTAGGGAGCACAGATACGCAGTATTTT.

This clonotype was picked up a small number of times. This chain connects TRBV14 to TRBJ1-2; the D gene is possibly TRBD1 (5 bases). The CDR3 contains 15 residues. The V end was cut by 6 bases, the J end by 4 bases, with 18 bases between. CDR1 SGHDN and CDR2 FVKESK come from the germline V gene. CDR3 nucleotides: TGTGCCAGCAGTCCCATTCAACAGGCCCTCTATGGCTACACCTTC. This translates into CASSPIQQALYGYTF. The variable domain in full, completed from reference TRBV14 and TRBJ1-2, reads EAGVTQFPSHSVIEKGQTVTLRCDPISGHDNLYWYRRVMGKEIKFLLHFVKESKQDESGMPNNRFLAERTGGTYSTLKVQPAELEDSGVYFCASSPIQQALYGYTFGSGTRLTVV.

The chain carries TRBV27 and TRBJ1-2, with TRBD1 identical over 7 bases. Per the germline V gene, CDR1 is MNHEY and CDR2 is SMNVEV (reference sequence). The CDR3 spans 16 residues. The trim removed 6 bases at V and 7 bases at J, leaving 17 bases unmatched. DNA of the CDR3: TGTGCCAGCAGGCTCGTCGCGACAGGGAATATTGGTGGCTACACCTTC. Translation: CASRLVATGNIGGYTF.

The chain is built from TRBV4-2 and TRBJ1-2, with D perhaps TRBD1 (5 bases). Germline CDR1 reads LGHNA; CDR2 reads YNFKEQ. This CDR3 spans 16 amino acids. Trimming cost V 3 bases and J 3 bases, with 17 bases left between them. The CDR3: CASSQDRGPNYYGYTF. The CDR3 region has the DNA TGTGCCAGCAGCCAGGATCGGGGACCGAACTACTATGGCTACACCTTC.

This clonotype showed up just a few times. The chain recombines TRBV3-1 with TRBJ1-4; no clear D gene. This CDR3 is built from 13 residues. Trimming removed 2 bases at V and 8 bases at J, with 9 bases between. In germline, CDR1 is LGHDT, CDR2 YNNKEL (reference sequence). CDR3 DNA: TGTGCCAGCAGCCAAACCGGACGGGAAAAACTGTTTTTT. It is translated as CASSQTGREKLFF.